This record concerns one TCR beta chain sequence. Its antigen is undetermined. This specimen comes from a study of T cells after yellow fever vaccination. Broader study findings: Most clones from primary vaccination were detected again post-booster (about 95% CD4, 70% to 90% CD8).

This CDR3 is built from 15 residues. V lost 0 bases and J 7 bases, leaving 11 bases between the germline ends. The germline V gene has CDR1 SGHRS and CDR2 YFSETQ. It was through 5'RACE template switching that TCR cDNA was made, with a universal primer site and UMIs added. Using its own MiXCR run on the 5' RACE reads, TCRdb lists one record per CDR3 protein. The table shows roughly 260,000 distinct CDR3 sequences, with over 10% occurring only once. This TCR came from a young man who received the YFV17D yellow fever vaccine. The material sequenced was CD4+ T cells sorted from PBMCs, taken 45 days after the yellow fever booster vaccination. The chain combines TRBV5-1 with TRBJ1-6; D ambiguous. CDR3 coding DNA: TGCGCCAGCAGCTTGGATACCCGACGAAATTCACCCCTCCACTTT. It yields the protein CASSLDTRRNSPLHF.